Each of the 27 T cell receptor beta chains below was sequenced from the same sample in a study of blood T cell repertoires in COVID-19. Here immunoSEQ multiplex PCR was the method, and the copy in TCRdb shows in-frame clones only, minus some. The repertoire holds approximately 170,000 clones, with about 88% as singletons. Sequenced material: peripheral blood. The receptors originated from a woman of 80 years or more in a cohort sampled during active or convalescent COVID-19.

V usage is TRBV5-6 and J usage is TRBJ2-3; 8 nucleotides line up with TRBD2. This CDR3 comprises 16 residues. Germline V lookup: CDR1 SGHDT, CDR2 YYEEEE. Germline trimming cut 1 base from V and 0 bases from J; bases unmatched to any gene: 4. CDR3 region: CASSLFRGGSTDTQYF. In DNA form, the CDR3 reads TGTGCCAGCAGCTTGTTCCGCGGGGGGAGCACAGATACGCAGTATTTT.

The chain combines TRBV18 with TRBJ2-5; D gene uncertain. Germline V gives CDR1 KGHSH, CDR2 LQKENI. The CDR3 is 13 residues long. V was cut by 3 bases and J by 5 bases, with 10 bases left in between. The CDR3 loop reads CASSPSRRETQYF. DNA for the CDR3: TGTGCCAGCTCACCCTCCCGCCGGGAGACCCAGTACTTC.

The CDR3 DNA is TGTGCCATCAGTGACTCCGCGGGTTGGAACACTGAAGCTTTCTTT. It translates to CAISDSAGWNTEAFF. V usage is TRBV10-3 and J usage is TRBJ1-1; D gene unclear. V dropped 3 bases and J dropped 1 base, with 12 bases sitting between them. This CDR3 has 15 amino acids. Germline V CDR1 and CDR2: ENHRY, SYGVKD.

The rearrangement uses TRBV19 and TRBJ1-2, with D maybe TRBD1 (5 bases). The CDR3 extends over 14 amino acids. In germline, CDR1 is LNHDA, CDR2 SQIVND (reference sequence). The V and J ends lost 4 bases and 3 bases respectively, with 12 bases between them. The CDR3 sequence: CASSTRDFYYGYTF. DNA of the CDR3: TGTGCCAGTAGTACCCGGGACTTCTACTATGGCTACACCTTC.

V is TRBV5-1 and J is TRBJ1-2, with a weak D call TRBD1 (6 bases). The CDR3 spans 15 residues. Trimming removed 4 bases at V and 6 bases at J, with 19 bases between. In germline, CDR1 is SGHRS, CDR2 YFSETQ. CDR3 in amino acids: CASSPGASGAHGYTF. The CDR3, as DNA: TGCGCCAGCAGCCCAGGGGCTTCTGGGGCCCATGGCTACACCTTC.

This rearrangement joins TRBV30 to TRBJ1-6; unclear D gene. CDR1 is GTSNPN, CDR2 SVGIG, per germline (reference sequence). The CDR3 runs to 15 residues. V lost 0 bases and J 0 bases, leaving 6 bases between the germline ends. The DNA for the CDR3 is TGTGCCTGGAGTGTACTGAACTCCTATAATTCACCCCTCCACTTT. Encoded protein: CAWSVLNSYNSPLHF.

CDR3 DNA sequence: TGTGCCACTGCAGGACTAGCCAGGGACGCCGGGGAGCTGTTTTTT. It translates to CATAGLARDAGELFF. The chain joins TRBV24-1 to TRBJ2-2, with 8 nucleotides matching TRBD2. Germline V gene lookup returns CDR1 KGHDR and CDR2 SFDVKD. This CDR3 region has 15 residues. V lost 10 bases and J lost 6; bases outside the gene matches: 12.

In its sample, this clone was seen a few times. The V call is TRBV18, the J call TRBJ1-4; TRBD1 is a possible D gene (5 bases). V lost 3 bases, J lost 7 bases, and 15 bases lay in between. From germline, CDR1 is KGHSH and CDR2 LQKENI. The CDR3 extends over 15 amino acids. The chain's CDR3 is CASSPPQGGGEKLFF. CDR3 sequence (DNA): TGTGCCAGCTCACCCCCCCAGGGTGGTGGTGAAAAACTGTTTTTT.

This chain connects TRBV11-3 to TRBJ2-1, with 7 bases identical to TRBD2. V lost 5 bases to trimming and J lost 11 bases; unmatched junction nucleotides: 15. Germline V lookup: CDR1 SGHNT, CDR2 YENEEA. There are 15 residues in the CDR3. The CDR3 spells CASSPGEGGPGKQFF. Here the CDR3 DNA reads TGTGCCAGCAGCCCCGGGGAGGGAGGGCCGGGTAAGCAGTTCTTC.

J is TRBJ2-7 and V is TRBV6-6, with a possible D match to TRBD2 (6 bases). Germline CDR1 reads MNHNY; CDR2 reads SVGAGI (reference sequence). The V gene lost 4 bases and the J gene lost 1 base, with 14 bases spanning the gap. This CDR3 comprises 15 residues. CDR3 in amino acids: CASSFGGGNSYEQYV. CDR3 nucleotide sequence: TGTGCCAGCAGTTTCGGGGGAGGTAATTCCTACGAGCAGTACGTC.

A single count supports this clone. The chain combines TRBV18 with TRBJ1-2; possible D gene TRBD1, 6 bases. This CDR3 region has 17 residues. Trimming removed 0 bases at V and 3 bases at J, with 17 bases between. Germline loops: CDR1 KGHSH, CDR2 LQKENI. This chain's CDR3 is CASSPPIGGRGYYGYTF. CDR3 sequence (DNA): TGTGCCAGCTCACCACCGATCGGGGGGCGCGGGTACTATGGCTACACCTTC.

This chain connects TRBV5-6 to TRBJ2-5, with D possibly TRBD1 on 6 matching bases. This CDR3 spans 14 amino acids. The ends were cut back, 4 bases at V and 7 bases at J, with 17 bases in the middle. Germline CDR1 and CDR2: SGHDT and YYEEEE. In DNA, the CDR3 is TGTGCCAGCAGCCTCAGAGGGGGTTCTGGGACCCAGTACTTC. Amino acids: CASSLRGGSGTQYF.

V is TRBV2 and J is TRBJ2-5; 7 nucleotides align to TRBD2. CDR3 length equals 15 residues. V shed 6 bases, J shed 3 bases, and the junction held 10 bases outside the gene matches. Germline values: CDR1 SNHLY, CDR2 FYNNEI. The CDR3 spells CASSAPVGREETQYF. CDR3 sequence (DNA): TGTGCCAGCAGCGCTCCCGTGGGGAGGGAAGAGACCCAGTACTTC. Based on the CDR3 plus reference TRBV2 and TRBJ2-5, the full variable domain is EPEVTQTPSHQVTQMGQEVILRCVPISNHLYFYWYRQILGQKVEFLVSFYNNEISEKSEIFDDQFSVERPDGSNFTLKIRSTKLEDSAMYFCASSAPVGREETQYFGPGTRLLVL.

On this clone: The identical CDR3 is also encoded by other nucleotide sequences in the sample. This chain joins TRBV6-1 and TRBJ1-4; no firm D call. V gave up 1 base and J gave up 10 bases, with 7 bases separating them. Germline V gene lookup returns CDR1 MNHNS and CDR2 SASEGT. This CDR3 contains 12 residues. The CDR3 spells CASSEVGGKLFF. The CDR3 coding sequence is TGTGCCAGCAGTGAAGTCGGCGGAAAACTGTTTTTT.

V usage is TRBV11-3 and J usage is TRBJ1-6; TRBD1 matches 11 bases. This CDR3 spans 16 amino acids. V gave up 4 bases and J gave up 6 bases; unmatched junction bases: 5. CDR1 and CDR2 (germline): SGHNT, YENEEA. CDR3 protein: CASSSLGQGANSPLHF. The CDR3 DNA is TGTGCCAGCAGCTCCCTCGGACAGGGGGCTAATTCACCCCTCCACTTT.

The V gene is TRBV10-3, the J gene TRBJ2-1; tentative D call: TRBD1 (6 bases). Trimming left V 4 bases short and J 2 bases short, with 15 bases between. This CDR3 has 16 amino acids. CDR1 and CDR2 (germline): ENHRY, SYGVKD. The CDR3 protein is CAISGRRDTTYNEQFF. In nucleotides, the CDR3 is TGTGCCATCAGTGGCCGCCGGGACACCACCTACAATGAGCAGTTCTTC.

This clone appeared once. V is TRBV27 and J is TRBJ2-7, with 8 bases aligning to TRBD1. CDR1 is MNHEY and CDR2 is SMNVEV in the germline V gene (reference sequence). J lost 6 bases, V lost 4 bases, and 8 bases had no gene match. The CDR3 consists of 14 residues. CDR3 region: CASSSSLTGGEQYV. In DNA, the CDR3 is TGTGCCAGCAGTTCCAGCTTAACAGGGGGCGAGCAGTACGTC.

The chain uses TRBV9 and TRBJ2-3; TRBD2 is a possible D gene (6 bases). The germline gives CDR1 SGDLS, CDR2 YYNGEE. The ends were cut back, 4 bases at V and 0 bases at J, with 27 bases in the middle. This CDR3 is 20 amino acids long. The CDR3 protein is CASSSTAQEGLMLSTDTQYF. The CDR3 DNA reads as TGTGCCAGCAGCTCTACCGCTCAGGAGGGACTTATGCTGAGCACAGATACGCAGTATTTT.

This sequence joins TRBV11-3 and TRBJ2-7, with D possibly matching TRBD1 (5 bases). Looked up from germline, CDR1 is SGHNT and CDR2 is YENEEA. The CDR3 is 14 residues long. Trimming removed 1 base at V and 5 bases at J, with 12 bases between. CDR3 residues: CASSLGRPRDEQYF. CDR3 nucleotides: TGTGCCAGCAGCTTAGGACGGCCCAGGGACGAGCAGTACTTC.

CDR3 bases: TGTGCCAGCCGAGCTAGCGGGAGCTACGAGCAGTACGTC. Its protein product is CASRASGSYEQYV. The chain couples TRBV27 to TRBJ2-7; 10 bases map to TRBD2. V gave up 8 bases and J gave up 3 bases; unmatched junction bases: 4. The CDR3 is 13 residues long. The germline V gene has CDR1 MNHEY and CDR2 SMNVEV (reference sequence).

This clone was detected only once. This rearrangement joins TRBV6-1 to TRBJ1-3; D ambiguous. The CDR3 totals 17 residues. Germline CDR1 is MNHNS and CDR2 is SASEGT. Deletions cut 1 base from V and 2 bases from J, with 15 bases between. CDR3 amino acids: CASSEESKRVAGNTIYF. The CDR3 coding sequence is TGTGCCAGCAGTGAAGAATCGAAGCGCGTCGCTGGAAACACCATATATTTT.

This chain uses TRBV18 with TRBJ2-7; a possible D gene is TRBD2 (6 bases). Deletions cut 2 bases from V and 2 bases from J, with 16 bases between. The CDR3 has 16 amino acids. CDR1 is KGHSH, CDR2 LQKENI, per germline. The CDR3 sequence: CASSPRVGGITYEQYF. The CDR3 coding sequence is TGTGCCAGCTCACCAAGGGTTGGAGGGATCACCTACGAGCAGTACTTC.

The genes are TRBV5-6 and TRBJ1-4; D not resolved. With 1 base removed from V and 8 bases from J, the gap between germline ends came to 9 bases. The CDR3 is 13 residues long. Germline CDR1 and CDR2: SGHDT and YYEEEE. CDR3: CASSLRGFEKLFF. DNA for the CDR3: TGTGCCAGCAGCTTGAGAGGGTTCGAAAAACTGTTTTTT. The full variable domain, in which reference TRBV5-6 and TRBJ1-4 provide the parts outside the CDR3, is DAGVTQSPTHLIKTRGQQVTLRCSPKSGHDTVSWYQQALGQGPQFIFQYYEEEERQRGNFPDRFSGHQFPNYSSELNVNALLLGDSALYLCASSLRGFEKLFFGSGTQLSVL.

This rearrangement joins TRBV30 to TRBJ1-5, with D possibly TRBD1 on 6 matching bases. V lost 8 bases and J lost 6, with 20 bases in between. The CDR3 spans 14 residues. CDR1 and CDR2 from the germline V gene are GTSNPN and SVGIG (reference sequence). The CDR3 coding sequence is TGTGCCGCCAGCCGGGCGGGGGGCGGTCAGCCCCAGCATTTT. Amino acid sequence: CAASRAGGGQPQHF.

The chain links TRBV5-6 to TRBJ1-2, with 7 positions matching TRBD1. Trimming cost V 3 bases and J 4 bases; bases outside gene matches: 15. This CDR3 has 17 residues. Germline assignment: CDR1 SGHDT and CDR2 YYEEEE. The CDR3 DNA sequence: TGTGCCAGCAGCTCGTCACGGACCCAGACAGGGACCTATGGCTACACCTTC. This gives the protein CASSSSRTQTGTYGYTF.

The chain links TRBV4-1 to TRBJ2-1; 8 bases match TRBD1. Germline CDR1 is MGHRA and CDR2 is YSYEKL. Trimming took 4 bases from V and 4 from J; bases not matched to a gene: 6. The CDR3 sequence is 15 residues long. The CDR3 region is CASSPGQGVYNEQFF. CDR3 sequence (DNA): TGCGCCAGCAGCCCCGGACAGGGAGTTTACAATGAGCAGTTCTTC.

J is TRBJ1-2 and V is TRBV19; no clear D. The germline V gene encodes CDR1 LNHDA and CDR2 SQIVND (reference sequence). The length of the CDR3 is 13 residues. V lost 8 bases to trimming and J lost 8 bases, with 18 bases between them. The CDR3 here is CASCPLATGGYTF. The CDR3 nucleotides are TGTGCCAGTTGTCCCCTAGCAACGGGAGGCTACACCTTC. Filled out from reference TRBV19 and TRBJ1-2, the complete variable domain reads DGGITQSPKYLFRKEGQNVTLSCEQNLNHDAMYWYRQDPGQGLRLIYYSQIVNDFQKGDIAEGYSVSREKKESFPLTVTSAQKNPTAFYLCASCPLATGGYTFGSGTRLTVV.